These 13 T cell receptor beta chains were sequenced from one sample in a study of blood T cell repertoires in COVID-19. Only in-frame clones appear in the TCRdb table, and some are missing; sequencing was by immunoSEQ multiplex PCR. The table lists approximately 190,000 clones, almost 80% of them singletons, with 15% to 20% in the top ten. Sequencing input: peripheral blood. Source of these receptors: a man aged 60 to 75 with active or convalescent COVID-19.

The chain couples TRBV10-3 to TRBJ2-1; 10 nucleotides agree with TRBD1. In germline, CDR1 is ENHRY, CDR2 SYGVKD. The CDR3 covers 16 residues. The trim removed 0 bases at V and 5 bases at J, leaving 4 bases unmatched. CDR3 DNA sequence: TGTGCCATCAGTGAGTCAGACAGGGGGCAAGACAATGAGCAGTTCTTC. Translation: CAISESDRGQDNEQFF.

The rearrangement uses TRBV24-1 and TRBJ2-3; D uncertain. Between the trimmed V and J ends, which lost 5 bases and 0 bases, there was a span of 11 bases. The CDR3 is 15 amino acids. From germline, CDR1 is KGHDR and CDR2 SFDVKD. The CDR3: CATSGGLLSTDTQYF. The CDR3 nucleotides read TGTGCCACCAGTGGAGGCCTACTCAGCACAGATACGCAGTATTTT.

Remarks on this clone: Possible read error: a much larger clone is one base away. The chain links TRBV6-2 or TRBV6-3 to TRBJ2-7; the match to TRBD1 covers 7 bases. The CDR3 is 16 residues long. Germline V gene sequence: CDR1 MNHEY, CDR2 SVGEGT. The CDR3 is CAGSRATGIDLHEQYF. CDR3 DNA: TGTGCCGGCAGCCGCGCGACAGGGATAGACCTCCACGAGCAGTACTTC.

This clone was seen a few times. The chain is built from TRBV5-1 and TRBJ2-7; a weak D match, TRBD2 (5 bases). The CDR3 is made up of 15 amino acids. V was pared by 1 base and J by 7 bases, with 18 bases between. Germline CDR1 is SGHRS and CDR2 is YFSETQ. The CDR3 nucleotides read TGCGCCAGCAGCTTGATCGGCGGGTCCCTCGGGGAGCAGTACTTC. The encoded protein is CASSLIGGSLGEQYF.

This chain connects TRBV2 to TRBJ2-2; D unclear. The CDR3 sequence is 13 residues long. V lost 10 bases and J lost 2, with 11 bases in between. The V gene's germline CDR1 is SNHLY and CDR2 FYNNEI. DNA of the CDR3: TGTGCCAAGCATAGACTTAACACCGGGGAGCTGTTTTTT. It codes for CAKHRLNTGELFF.

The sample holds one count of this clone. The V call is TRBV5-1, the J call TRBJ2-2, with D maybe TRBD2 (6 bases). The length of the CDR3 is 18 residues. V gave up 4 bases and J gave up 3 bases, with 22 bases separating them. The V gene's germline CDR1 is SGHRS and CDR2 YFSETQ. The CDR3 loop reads CASSQGLGVAQDTGELFF. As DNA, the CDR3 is TGCGCCAGCAGCCAGGGACTGGGGGTTGCGCAGGACACCGGGGAGCTGTTTTTT.

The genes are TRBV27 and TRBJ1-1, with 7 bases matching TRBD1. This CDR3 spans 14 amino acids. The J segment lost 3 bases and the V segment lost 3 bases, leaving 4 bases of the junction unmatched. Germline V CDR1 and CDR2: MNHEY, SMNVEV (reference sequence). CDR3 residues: CASSLAGGDTEAFF. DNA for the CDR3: TGTGCCAGCAGTTTGGCAGGGGGAGACACTGAAGCTTTCTTT.

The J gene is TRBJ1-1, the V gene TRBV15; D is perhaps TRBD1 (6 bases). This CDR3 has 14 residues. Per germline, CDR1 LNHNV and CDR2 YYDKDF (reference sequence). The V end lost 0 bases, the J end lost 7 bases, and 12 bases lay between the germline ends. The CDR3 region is CATSRETGWVEAFF. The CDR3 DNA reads TGTGCCACCAGCAGAGAAACAGGGTGGGTTGAAGCTTTCTTT. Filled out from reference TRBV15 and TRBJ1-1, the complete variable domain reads DAMVIQNPRYQVTQFGKPVTLSCSQTLNHNVMYWYQQKSSQAPKLLFHYYDKDFNNEADTPDNFQSRRPNTSFCFLDIRSPGLGDTAMYLCATSRETGWVEAFFGQGTRLTVV.

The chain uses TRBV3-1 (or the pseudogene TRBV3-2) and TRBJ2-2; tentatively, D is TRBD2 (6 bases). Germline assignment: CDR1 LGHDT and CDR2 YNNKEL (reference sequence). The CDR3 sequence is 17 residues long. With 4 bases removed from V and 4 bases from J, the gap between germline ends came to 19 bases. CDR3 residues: CASSPKGSGLGTGELFF. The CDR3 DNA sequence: TGTGCCAGCAGCCCAAAAGGGAGCGGGCTCGGCACCGGGGAGCTGTTTTTT.

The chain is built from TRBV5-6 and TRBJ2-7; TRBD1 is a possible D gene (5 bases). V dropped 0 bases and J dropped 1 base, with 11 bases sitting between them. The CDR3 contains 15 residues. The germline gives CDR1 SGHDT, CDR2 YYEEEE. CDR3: CASSLGGRASYEQYF. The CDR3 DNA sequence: TGTGCCAGCAGCTTGGGGGGCAGGGCATCCTACGAGCAGTACTTC.

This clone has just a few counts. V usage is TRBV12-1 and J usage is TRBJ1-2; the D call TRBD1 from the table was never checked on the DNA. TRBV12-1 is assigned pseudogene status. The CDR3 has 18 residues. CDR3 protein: CASSFCRDMVRYFYGYTF. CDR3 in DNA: TGTGCCAGCAGCTTTTGCCGGGACATGGTCCGATACTTCTATGGCTACACCTTC.

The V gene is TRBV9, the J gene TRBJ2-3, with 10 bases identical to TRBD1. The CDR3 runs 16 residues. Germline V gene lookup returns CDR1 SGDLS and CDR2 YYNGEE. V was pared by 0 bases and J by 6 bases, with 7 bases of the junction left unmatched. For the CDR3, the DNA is TGTGCCAGCAGCGTAGGGGGACAGGGGAGGATGGATACGCAGTATTTT. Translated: CASSVGGQGRMDTQYF.

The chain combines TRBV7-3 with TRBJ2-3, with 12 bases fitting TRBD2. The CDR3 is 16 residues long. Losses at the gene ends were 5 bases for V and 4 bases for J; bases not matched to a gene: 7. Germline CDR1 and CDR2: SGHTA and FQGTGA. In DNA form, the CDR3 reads TGTGCCAGCAGCGCCACTAGCGGGAGGATTTCAGATACGCAGTATTTT. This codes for CASSATSGRISDTQYF.